This T cell receptor (beta chain) originates from a study of cytomegalovirus exposure and HLA in healthy donors. The CDR3 spans 16 residues. The germline V gene encodes CDR1 MNHEY and CDR2 SVGAGI. J was trimmed by 4 bases and V by 0 bases; bases with no gene match: 7. Study-level results: Accurate prediction of HLA-A and HLA-B alleles (for most subjects) was reportedly achieved from TCR beta sequences.

About this clone: Antigen specificity is unknown.

Primers for the PCR totalled 60 Vbeta and 13 Jbeta. The assay was immunoSEQ multiplex PCR, and TCRdb's table has in-frame clones only and misses some. The table lists about 180,000 clones, less than 90% of them singletons. The chain has TRBV6-5 and TRBJ2-5, with TRBD2 identical over 8 bases. The origin of this receptor is a girl under 18 in good health and CMV-seropositive. What was sequenced was PBMCs. The CDR3 reads CASSYSMGAGGETQYF. The CDR3 bases are TGTGCCAGCAGTTACTCGATGGGTGCGGGAGGAGAGACCCAGTACTTC.